These T cell receptor beta chains were read from a single sample in a study of blood T cell repertoires in COVID-19. The table came from immunoSEQ multiplex PCR; TCRdb's copy has only in-frame clones and leaves some out. The table lists about 440,000 clones, more than 85% of them singletons. Input material: peripheral blood. The receptors come from a woman in her twenties or thirties with acute or convalescent COVID-19. Each CDR3 is given with its conserved first and last residue. The D gene is left open where the match is weak. Not all rows give a size; the values are once, few, many and, for expanded clones, a class.

V gene: TRBV11-2; clone size: .; D gene: .; J gene: TRBJ1-1; CDR3 protein: CASSRGGGSTEAFF; CDR3 DNA: TGTGCCAGCAGCCGAGGTGGGGGGTCAACTGAAGCTTTCTTT
V gene: TRBV27; clone size: .; D gene: TRBD1; J gene: TRBJ2-7; CDR3 protein: CASKGNWGQEKGAYEQYF; CDR3 DNA: TGTGCCAGCAAGGGGAATTGGGGACAGGAGAAAGGGGCCTACGAGCAGTACTTC
V gene: TRBV25-1; clone size: .; D gene: TRBD1; J gene: TRBJ2-7; CDR3 protein: CASSGQGYEQYF; CDR3 DNA: TGTGCCAGCAGTGGACAGGGCTACGAGCAGTACTTC
V gene: TRBV20-1; clone size: .; D gene: .; J gene: TRBJ2-7; CDR3 protein: CSAAMGPGQYF; CDR3 DNA: TGCAGTGCTGCGATGGGCCCCGGGCAGTACTTC
V gene: TRBV3-1/TRBV3-2; clone size: .; D gene: .; J gene: TRBJ2-2; CDR3 protein: CASSPRDINTGELFF; CDR3 DNA: TGTGCCAGCAGCCCCAGGGACATCAACACCGGGGAGCTGTTTTTT
V gene: TRBV6-1; clone size: .; D gene: TRBD2; J gene: TRBJ2-1; CDR3 protein: CASSGAGGYHEQFF; CDR3 DNA: TGTGCCAGCAGTGGAGCGGGGGGGTACCATGAGCAGTTCTTC
V gene: TRBV19; clone size: .; D gene: .; J gene: TRBJ2-3; CDR3 protein: CASNRGITDTQYF; CDR3 DNA: TGTGCCAGTAATCGGGGAATCACAGATACGCAGTATTTT
V gene: TRBV4-1; clone size: .; D gene: .; J gene: TRBJ2-5; CDR3 protein: CASSQGGETQYF; CDR3 DNA: TGCGCCAGCAGCCAAGGCGGAGAGACCCAGTACTTC
V gene: TRBV7-3; clone size: once; D gene: .; J gene: TRBJ1-5; CDR3 protein: CASPVSNQPQHF; CDR3 DNA: TGTGCCAGCCCCGTGAGCAATCAGCCCCAGCATTTT
V gene: TRBV19; clone size: .; D gene: .; J gene: TRBJ2-7; CDR3 protein: CASSGDRPPGEQYF; CDR3 DNA: TGTGCCAGTAGTGGCGACAGGCCTCCCGGCGAGCAGTACTTC
V gene: TRBV10-3; clone size: few; D gene: .; J gene: TRBJ1-2; CDR3 protein: CAISEVEYGYTF; CDR3 DNA: TGTGCCATCAGTGAAGTTGAGTATGGCTACACCTTC
V gene: TRBV24-1; clone size: few; D gene: .; J gene: TRBJ2-7; CDR3 protein: CATSEAGCF; CDR3 DNA: TGTGCCACCAGTGAGGCAGGGTGCTTC
V gene: TRBV5-6; clone size: once; D gene: TRBD1; J gene: TRBJ2-7; CDR3 protein: CASSPRVTGRVHEQYF; CDR3 DNA: TGTGCCAGCAGCCCGAGAGTGACAGGGCGGGTCCACGAGCAGTACTTC
V gene: TRBV20-1; clone size: .; D gene: .; J gene: TRBJ2-5; CDR3 protein: CSASASLQETQYF; CDR3 DNA: TGCAGTGCTAGTGCCAGTCTCCAAGAGACCCAGTACTTC
V gene: TRBV24-1; clone size: few; D gene: .; J gene: TRBJ2-1; CDR3 protein: CATSDSRGRSYNEQFF; CDR3 DNA: TGTGCCACCAGTGATTCCAGGGGTAGGTCCTACAATGAGCAGTTCTTC
V gene: TRBV3-1/TRBV3-2; clone size: .; D gene: TRBD2; J gene: TRBJ2-5; CDR3 protein: CASSQETRGTFYQETQYF; CDR3 DNA: TGTGCCAGCAGCCAAGAGACGCGGGGGACCTTCTACCAAGAGACCCAGTACTTC
V gene: TRBV9; clone size: .; D gene: TRBD1; J gene: TRBJ1-4; CDR3 protein: CASSTSTGPNEKLFF; CDR3 DNA: TGTGCCAGCAGCACCTCGACAGGGCCAAATGAAAAACTGTTTTTT
V gene: TRBV12-3/TRBV12-4; clone size: .; D gene: TRBD1; J gene: TRBJ2-5; CDR3 protein: CASGQGTWETQYF; CDR3 DNA: TGTGCCAGCGGACAGGGGACGTGGGAGACCCAGTACTTC
V gene: TRBV28; clone size: .; D gene: .; J gene: TRBJ1-1; CDR3 protein: CASREDGTEAFF; CDR3 DNA: TGTGCCAGCAGAGAGGATGGCACTGAAGCTTTCTTT